The 6 T cell receptor beta chains below come from one sample, sequenced in a study of early T cells in non-severe SARS-CoV-2 infection. MiXCR, run by TCRdb on the 5' RACE reads, gives a single entry per CDR3 protein. Of about 60,000 distinct CDR3 sequences in the sample, around 5.6% were seen once. The sample taken for sequencing was whole blood. Every receptor here comes from an adult who was a healthcare worker with PCR-confirmed SARS-CoV-2 infection or an uninfected control (not recorded which).

This clonotype appeared a few times. The genes are TRBV5-6 and TRBJ2-3; the match to TRBD2 covers 10 bases. V lost 2 bases to trimming and J lost 10 bases; unmatched junction nucleotides: 16. Per germline, CDR1 SGHDT and CDR2 YYEEEE. The CDR3 consists of 17 residues. The CDR3 is CASSFFILTSGAPPQYF. The CDR3 DNA reads TGTGCCAGCAGCTTCTTCATACTCACTAGCGGGGCTCCCCCGCAGTATTTT.

The V gene is TRBV15, the J gene TRBJ1-6, with 8 bases identical to TRBD1. Germline V CDR1 and CDR2: LNHNV, YYDKDF (reference sequence). The CDR3 runs to 14 residues. The junction had 2 bases not matched to a gene; V was cut back by 3 bases and J by 7 bases. In DNA form, the CDR3 reads TGTGCCACCAGCAGTAACAGGGGGAATTCACCCCTCCACTTT. Encoded protein: CATSSNRGNSPLHF.

Only a few counts were recorded for this clonotype. The chain couples TRBV5-1 to TRBJ1-6; tentative D call: TRBD1 (5 bases). Trimming removed 4 bases from V and 4 bases from J, with 9 bases in between. This CDR3 is 14 amino acids long. Germline V gene data show CDR1 as SGHRS and CDR2 as YFSETQ. CDR3 residues: CASSRGLYNSPLHF. In nucleotides, the CDR3 is TGCGCCAGCAGCCGGGGACTTTATAATTCACCCCTCCACTTT.

The rearrangement uses TRBV20-1 and TRBJ2-7; the D gene is possibly TRBD2 (5 bases). The CDR3 extends over 14 amino acids. Trimming took off 2 bases at V and 3 bases at J, with 14 bases between the two ends. Germline V gene sequence: CDR1 DFQATT, CDR2 SNEGSKA (reference sequence). In nucleotides, the CDR3 is TGCAGTGCTAGACGCAAACCAACTAGCTACGAGCAGTACTTC. It codes for CSARRKPTSYEQYF.

About this clonotype: Germline and junction disagree at one end, which may indicate a read error. The chain carries TRBV24-1 and TRBJ2-7, with D tentatively TRBD2 (6 bases). The CDR3 spans 15 residues. CDR1 is KGHDR, CDR2 SFDVKD, per germline. The CDR3 reads CATSTRERLTPRNDF. The CDR3 coding sequence is TGTGCCACCAGCACCCGGGAGAGGCTAACACCACGCAATGACTTC.

This clonotype appeared many times. CDR3 residues: CASSSGGGRSTRDTQYF. DNA of the CDR3: TGTGCCAGCAGTTCCGGTGGGGGAAGATCCACCCGGGATACGCAGTATTTT. The chain joins TRBV6-5 to TRBJ2-3; possibly TRBD1 or TRBD2 for D (5 bases each). The CDR3 contains 17 residues. Deletions cut 4 bases from V and 6 bases from J, with 23 bases between. Germline CDR1 is MNHEY and CDR2 is SVGAGI.